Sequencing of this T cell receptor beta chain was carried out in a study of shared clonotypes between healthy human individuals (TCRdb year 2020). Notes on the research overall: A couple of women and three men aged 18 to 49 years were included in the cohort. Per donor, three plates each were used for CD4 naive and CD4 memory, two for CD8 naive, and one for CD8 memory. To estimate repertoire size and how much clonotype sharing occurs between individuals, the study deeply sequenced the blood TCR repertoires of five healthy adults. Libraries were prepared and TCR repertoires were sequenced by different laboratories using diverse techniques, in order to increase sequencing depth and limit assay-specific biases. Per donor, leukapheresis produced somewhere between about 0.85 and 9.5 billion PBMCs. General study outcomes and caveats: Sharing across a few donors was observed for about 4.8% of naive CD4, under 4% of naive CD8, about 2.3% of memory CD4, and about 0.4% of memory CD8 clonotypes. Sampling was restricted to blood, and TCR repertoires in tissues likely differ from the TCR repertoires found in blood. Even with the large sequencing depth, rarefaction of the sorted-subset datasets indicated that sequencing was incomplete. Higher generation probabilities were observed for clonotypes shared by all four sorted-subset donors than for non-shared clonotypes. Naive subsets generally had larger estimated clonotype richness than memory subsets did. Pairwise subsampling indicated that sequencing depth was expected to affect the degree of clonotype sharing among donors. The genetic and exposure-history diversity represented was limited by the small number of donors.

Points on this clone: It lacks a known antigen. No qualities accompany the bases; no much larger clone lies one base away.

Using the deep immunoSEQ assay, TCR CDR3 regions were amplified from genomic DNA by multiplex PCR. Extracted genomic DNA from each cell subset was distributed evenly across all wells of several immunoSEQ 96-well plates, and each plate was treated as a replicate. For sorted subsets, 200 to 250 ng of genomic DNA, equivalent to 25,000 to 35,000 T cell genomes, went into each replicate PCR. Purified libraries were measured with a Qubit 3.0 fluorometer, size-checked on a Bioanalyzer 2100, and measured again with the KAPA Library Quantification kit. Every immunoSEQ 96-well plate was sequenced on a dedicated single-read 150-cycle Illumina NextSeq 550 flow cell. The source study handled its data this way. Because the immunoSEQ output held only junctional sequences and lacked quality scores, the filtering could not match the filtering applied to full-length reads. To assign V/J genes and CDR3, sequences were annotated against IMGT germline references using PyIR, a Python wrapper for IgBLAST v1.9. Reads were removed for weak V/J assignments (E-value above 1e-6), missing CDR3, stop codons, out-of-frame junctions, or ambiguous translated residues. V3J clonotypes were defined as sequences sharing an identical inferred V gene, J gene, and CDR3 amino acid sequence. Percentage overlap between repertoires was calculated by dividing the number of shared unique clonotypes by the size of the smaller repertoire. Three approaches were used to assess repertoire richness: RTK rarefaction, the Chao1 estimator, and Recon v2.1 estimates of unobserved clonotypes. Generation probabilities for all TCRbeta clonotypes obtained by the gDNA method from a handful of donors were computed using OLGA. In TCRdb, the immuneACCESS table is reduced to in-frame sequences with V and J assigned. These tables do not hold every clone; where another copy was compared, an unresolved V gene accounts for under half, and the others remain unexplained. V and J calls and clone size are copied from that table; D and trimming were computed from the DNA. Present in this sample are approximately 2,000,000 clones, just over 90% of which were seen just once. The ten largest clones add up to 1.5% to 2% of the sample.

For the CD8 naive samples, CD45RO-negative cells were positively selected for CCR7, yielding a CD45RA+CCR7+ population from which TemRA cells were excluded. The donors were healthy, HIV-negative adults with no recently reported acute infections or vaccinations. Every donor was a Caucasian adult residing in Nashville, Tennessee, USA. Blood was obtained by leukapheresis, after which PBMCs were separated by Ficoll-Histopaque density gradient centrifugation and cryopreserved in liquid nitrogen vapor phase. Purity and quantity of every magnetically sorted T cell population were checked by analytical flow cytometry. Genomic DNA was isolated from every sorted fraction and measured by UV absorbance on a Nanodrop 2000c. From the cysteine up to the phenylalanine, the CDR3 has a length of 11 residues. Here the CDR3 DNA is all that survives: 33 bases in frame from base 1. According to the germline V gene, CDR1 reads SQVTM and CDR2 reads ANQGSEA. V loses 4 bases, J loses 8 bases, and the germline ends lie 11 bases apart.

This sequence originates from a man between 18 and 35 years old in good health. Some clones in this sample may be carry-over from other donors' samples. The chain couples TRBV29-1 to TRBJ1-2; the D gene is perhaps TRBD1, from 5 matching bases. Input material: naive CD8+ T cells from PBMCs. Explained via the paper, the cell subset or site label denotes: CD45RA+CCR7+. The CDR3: CSVAGDLGYTF. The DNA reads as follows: TGCAGCGTTGCTGGGGACTTAGGCTACACCTTC.